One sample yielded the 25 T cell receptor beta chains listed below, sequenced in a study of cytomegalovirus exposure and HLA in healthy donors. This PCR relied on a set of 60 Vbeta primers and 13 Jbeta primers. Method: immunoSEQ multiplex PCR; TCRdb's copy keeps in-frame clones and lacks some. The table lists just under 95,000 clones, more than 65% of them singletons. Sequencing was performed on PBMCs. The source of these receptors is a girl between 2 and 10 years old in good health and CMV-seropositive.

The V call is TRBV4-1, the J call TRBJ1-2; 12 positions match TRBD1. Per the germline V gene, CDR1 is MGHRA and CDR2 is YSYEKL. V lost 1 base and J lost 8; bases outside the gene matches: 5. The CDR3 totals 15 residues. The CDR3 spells CASSQGGQGAAGYTF. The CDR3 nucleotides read TGCGCCAGCAGCCAAGGGGGACAGGGGGCCGCCGGCTACACCTTC.

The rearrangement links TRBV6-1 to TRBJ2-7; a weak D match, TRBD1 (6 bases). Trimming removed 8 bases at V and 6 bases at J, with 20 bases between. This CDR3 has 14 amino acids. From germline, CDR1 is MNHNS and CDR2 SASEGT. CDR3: CASERKGEGSEQYF. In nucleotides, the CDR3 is TGTGCCAGCGAACGGAAGGGGGAAGGATCCGAGCAGTACTTC.

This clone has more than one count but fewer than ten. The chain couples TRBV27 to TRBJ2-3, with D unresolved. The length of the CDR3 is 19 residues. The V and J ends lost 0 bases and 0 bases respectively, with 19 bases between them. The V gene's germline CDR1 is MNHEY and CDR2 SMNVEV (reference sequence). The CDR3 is CASSLSAVALKTSTDTQYF. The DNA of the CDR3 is TGTGCCAGCAGTTTATCGGCGGTAGCCCTTAAGACTAGCACAGATACGCAGTATTTT.

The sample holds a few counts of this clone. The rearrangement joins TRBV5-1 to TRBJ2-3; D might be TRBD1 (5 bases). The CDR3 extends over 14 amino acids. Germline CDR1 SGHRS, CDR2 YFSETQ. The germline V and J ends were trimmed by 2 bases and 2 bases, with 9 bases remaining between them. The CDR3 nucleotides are TGCGCCAGCAGCTTAGGACACCTCACAGATACGCAGTATTTT. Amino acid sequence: CASSLGHLTDTQYF. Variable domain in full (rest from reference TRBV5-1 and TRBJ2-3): KAGVTQTPRYLIKTRGQQVTLSCSPISGHRSVSWYQQTPGQGLQFLFEYFSETQRNKGNFPGRFSGRQFSNSRSEMNVSTLELGDSALYLCASSLGHLTDTQYFGPGTRLTVL.

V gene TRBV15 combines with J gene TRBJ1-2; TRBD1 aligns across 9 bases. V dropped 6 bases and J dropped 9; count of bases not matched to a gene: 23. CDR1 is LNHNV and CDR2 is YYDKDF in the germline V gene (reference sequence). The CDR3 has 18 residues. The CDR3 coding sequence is TGTGCCACCAGAAGTTCGGGACAGGGTGGTGGGAACGTTGCCCGCTACACCTTC. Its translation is CATRSSGQGGGNVARYTF.

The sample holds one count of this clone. CDR3 coding DNA: TGTGCCAGCAGCTTACCCCTAGCGGGCCCAATCGTCCGGGAACAGTTCTTC. Translating gives CASSLPLAGPIVREQFF. The rearrangement links TRBV7-2 to TRBJ2-1, with 8 bases identical to TRBD2. The CDR3 contains 17 residues. Germline V gene data show CDR1 as SGHTA and CDR2 as FQGNSA. Trimming at V came to 2 bases and at J to 13 bases, leaving 19 bases not matched to a gene.

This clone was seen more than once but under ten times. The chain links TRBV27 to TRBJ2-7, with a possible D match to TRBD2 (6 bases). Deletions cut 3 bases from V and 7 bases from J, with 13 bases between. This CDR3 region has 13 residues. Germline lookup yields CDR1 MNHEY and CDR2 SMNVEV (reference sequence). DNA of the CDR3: TGTGCCAGCAGTTTTTGGGGGGAGCAAGAGCAGTACTTC. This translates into CASSFWGEQEQYF.

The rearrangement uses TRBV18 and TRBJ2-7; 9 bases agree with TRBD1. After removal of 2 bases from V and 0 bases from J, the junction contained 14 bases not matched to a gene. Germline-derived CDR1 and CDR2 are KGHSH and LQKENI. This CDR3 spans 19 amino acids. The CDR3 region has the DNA TGTGCCAGCTCACCAACCGGGACAGGGCTGGGCTTAGGCTCCTACGAGCAGTACTTC. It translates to CASSPTGTGLGLGSYEQYF.

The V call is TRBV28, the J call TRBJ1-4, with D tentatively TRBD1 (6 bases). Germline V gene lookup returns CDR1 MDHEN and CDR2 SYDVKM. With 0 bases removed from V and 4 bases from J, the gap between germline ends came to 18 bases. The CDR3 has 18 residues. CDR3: CASSLWALLDSGNEKLFF. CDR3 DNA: TGTGCCAGCAGTTTATGGGCACTCTTGGACAGCGGTAATGAAAAACTGTTTTTT. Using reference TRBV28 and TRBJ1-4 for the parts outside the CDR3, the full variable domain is DVKVTQSSRYLVKRTGEKVFLECVQDMDHENMFWYRQDPGLGLRLIYFSYDVKMKEKGDIPEGYSVSREKKERFSLILESASTNQTSMYLCASSLWALLDSGNEKLFFGSGTQLSVL.

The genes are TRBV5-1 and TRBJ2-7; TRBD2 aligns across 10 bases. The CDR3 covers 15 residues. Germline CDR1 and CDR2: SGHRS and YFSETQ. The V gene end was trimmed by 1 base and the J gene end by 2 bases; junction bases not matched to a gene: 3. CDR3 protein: CASSLQAGGTYEQYF. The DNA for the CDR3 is TGCGCCAGCAGCTTGCAAGCGGGAGGGACCTACGAGCAGTACTTC.

In DNA, the CDR3 is TGTGCCAGCTCCCGACTAGCGGTCTACAATGAGCAGTTCTTC. Translated, it gives CASSRLAVYNEQFF. The chain carries TRBV27 and TRBJ2-1, with 9 bases aligning to TRBD2. Looked up from germline, CDR1 is MNHEY and CDR2 is SMNVEV (reference sequence). The CDR3 covers 14 residues. Trimming removed 8 bases from V and 3 bases from J; junction bases left unmatched: 5.

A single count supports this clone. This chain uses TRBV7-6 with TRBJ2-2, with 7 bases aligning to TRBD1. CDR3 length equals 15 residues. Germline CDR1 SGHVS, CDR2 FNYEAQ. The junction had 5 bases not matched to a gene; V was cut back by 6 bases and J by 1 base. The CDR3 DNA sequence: TGTGCCAGCAGTTCCCGGACAGGGAACACCGGGGAGCTGTTTTTT. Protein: CASSSRTGNTGELFF.

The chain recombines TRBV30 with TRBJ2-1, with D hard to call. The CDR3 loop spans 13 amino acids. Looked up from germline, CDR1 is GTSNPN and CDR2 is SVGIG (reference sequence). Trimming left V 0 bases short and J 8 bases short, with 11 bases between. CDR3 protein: CAWSVIQFYEQFF. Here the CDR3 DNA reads TGTGCCTGGAGTGTAATTCAGTTCTATGAGCAGTTCTTC. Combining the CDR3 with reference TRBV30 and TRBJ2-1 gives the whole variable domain SQTIHQWPATLVQPVGSPLSLECTVEGTSNPNLYWYRQAAGRGLQLLFYSVGIGQISSEVPQNLSASRPQDRQFILSSKKLLLSDSGFYLCAWSVIQFYEQFFGPGTRLTVL.

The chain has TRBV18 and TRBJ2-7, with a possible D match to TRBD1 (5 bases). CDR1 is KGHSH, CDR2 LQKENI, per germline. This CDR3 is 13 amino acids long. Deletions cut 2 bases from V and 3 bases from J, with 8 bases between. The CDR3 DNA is TGTGCCAGCTCACCAGCGCAGGGCTACGAGCAGTACTTC. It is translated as CASSPAQGYEQYF.

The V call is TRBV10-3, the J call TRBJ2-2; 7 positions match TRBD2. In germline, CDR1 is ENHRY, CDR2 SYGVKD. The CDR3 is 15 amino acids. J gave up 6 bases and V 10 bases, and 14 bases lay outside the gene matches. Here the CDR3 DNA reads TGTGCCAGCCTATCTAGCGGCCCCTCGTCCGGGGAGCTGTTTTTT. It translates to CASLSSGPSSGELFF.

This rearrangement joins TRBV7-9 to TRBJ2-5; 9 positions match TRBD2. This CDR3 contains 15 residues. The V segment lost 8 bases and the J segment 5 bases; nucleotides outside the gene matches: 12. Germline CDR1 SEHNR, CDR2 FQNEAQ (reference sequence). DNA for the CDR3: TGTGCCAGCGATGGCGGGAGGGCCCTGGGGGAGACCCAGTACTTC. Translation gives CASDGGRALGETQYF.

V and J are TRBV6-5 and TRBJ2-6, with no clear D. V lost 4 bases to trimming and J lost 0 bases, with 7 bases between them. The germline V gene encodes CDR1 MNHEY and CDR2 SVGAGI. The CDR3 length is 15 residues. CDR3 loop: CASSSLSSGANVLTF. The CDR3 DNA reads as TGTGCCAGCAGTTCATTGAGCTCTGGGGCCAACGTCCTGACTTTC.

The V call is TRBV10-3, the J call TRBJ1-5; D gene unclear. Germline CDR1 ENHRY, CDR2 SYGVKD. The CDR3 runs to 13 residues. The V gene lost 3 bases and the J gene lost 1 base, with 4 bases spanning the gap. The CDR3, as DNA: TGTGCCATCAGTGAACAGAGCAATCAGCCCCAGCATTTT. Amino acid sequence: CAISEQSNQPQHF.

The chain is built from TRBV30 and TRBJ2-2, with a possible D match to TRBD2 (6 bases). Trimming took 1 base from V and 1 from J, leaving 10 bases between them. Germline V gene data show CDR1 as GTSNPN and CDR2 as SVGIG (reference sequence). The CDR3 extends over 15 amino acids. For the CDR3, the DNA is TGTGCCTGGAGTGGTCGGCGGGAGAACACCGGGGAGCTGTTTTTT. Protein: CAWSGRRENTGELFF.

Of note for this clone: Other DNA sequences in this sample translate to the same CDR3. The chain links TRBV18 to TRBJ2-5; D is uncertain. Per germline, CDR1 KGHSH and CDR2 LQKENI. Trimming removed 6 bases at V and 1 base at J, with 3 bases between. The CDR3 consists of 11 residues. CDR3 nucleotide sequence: TGTGCCAGCTCCCTCCAAGAGACCCAGTACTTC. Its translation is CASSLQETQYF.

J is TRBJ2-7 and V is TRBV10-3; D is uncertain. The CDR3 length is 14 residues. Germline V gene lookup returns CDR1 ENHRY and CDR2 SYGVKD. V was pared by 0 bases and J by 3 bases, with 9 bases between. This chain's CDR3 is CAISESARNYEQYF. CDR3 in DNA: TGTGCCATCAGTGAGTCTGCCAGAAACTACGAGCAGTACTTC.

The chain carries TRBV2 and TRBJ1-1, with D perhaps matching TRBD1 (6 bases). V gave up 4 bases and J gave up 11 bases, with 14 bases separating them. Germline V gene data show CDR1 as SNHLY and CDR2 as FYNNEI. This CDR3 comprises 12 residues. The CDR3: CASSVEDSRAFF. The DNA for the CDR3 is TGTGCCAGCAGTGTAGAGGACAGTAGGGCTTTCTTT.

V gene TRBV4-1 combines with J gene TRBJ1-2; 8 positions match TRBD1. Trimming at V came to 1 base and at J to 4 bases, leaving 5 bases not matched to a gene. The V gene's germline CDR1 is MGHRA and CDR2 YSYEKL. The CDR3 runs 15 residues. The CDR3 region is CASSQGTGLIYGYTF. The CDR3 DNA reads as TGCGCCAGCAGCCAAGGGACAGGGCTGATCTATGGCTACACCTTC.

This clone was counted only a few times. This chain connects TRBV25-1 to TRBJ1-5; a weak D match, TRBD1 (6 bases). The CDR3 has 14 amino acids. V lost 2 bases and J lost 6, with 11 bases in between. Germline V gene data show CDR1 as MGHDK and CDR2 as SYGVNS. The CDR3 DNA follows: TGTGCCAGCAGTGAAAACAGGGCAGGTCAGCCCCAGCATTTT. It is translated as CASSENRAGQPQHF.

In DNA, the CDR3 is TGTGCCAGCAGTGGGACAAAATGGGGCTACACCTTC. It yields the protein CASSGTKWGYTF. This rearrangement joins TRBV27 to TRBJ1-2, with D possibly TRBD1 on 6 matching bases. The CDR3 totals 12 residues. Germline V CDR1 and CDR2: MNHEY, SMNVEV (reference sequence). The V end lost 5 bases, the J end lost 8 bases, and 12 bases lay between the germline ends.